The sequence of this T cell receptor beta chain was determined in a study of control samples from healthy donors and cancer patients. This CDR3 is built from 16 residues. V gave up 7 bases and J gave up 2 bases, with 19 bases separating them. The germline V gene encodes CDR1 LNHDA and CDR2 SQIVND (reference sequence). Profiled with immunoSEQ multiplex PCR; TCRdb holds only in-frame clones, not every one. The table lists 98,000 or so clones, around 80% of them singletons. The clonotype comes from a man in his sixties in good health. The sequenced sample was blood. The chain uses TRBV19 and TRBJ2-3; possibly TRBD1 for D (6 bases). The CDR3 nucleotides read TGTGCCAGTACCTTCGGAAGTCAGGGGATCACAGATACGCAGTATTTT. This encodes CASTFGSQGITDTQYF.